This TCR beta chain appears in the sequencing data of a study of T cell clones after liver transplantation. Turning to the study itself: HCV positivity affected three of eight recipients; the rest lacked autoimmune or viral indications.

TCRdb's table, derived via immunoSEQ multiplex PCR, lists solely in-frame clones and lacks some. This table has around 20,000 clones, 80% to 90% appearing once. CDR1 is LNHDA and CDR2 is SQIVND in the germline V gene (reference sequence). There are 13 residues in the CDR3. V was shortened by 3 bases and J by 7 bases, with 13 bases between the two germline ends. This receptor was identified in a human patient who received a liver transplant. A share of the T cells may be of graft donor origin. The rearrangement links TRBV19 to TRBJ2-7; tentative D call: TRBD2 (6 bases). The sequences come from CD8+ T cells from blood, collected 45 to 47 months after liver transplant. CDR3: CASSMGLASEQYF. The CDR3 nucleotides are TGTGCCAGTAGTATGGGGCTAGCGAGTGAGCAGTACTTC.